These T cell receptor beta chains were read from a single sample in a study of metastatic and nonmetastatic thyroid tumors. TCRdb reprocessed the PCR reads via MiXCR. The sample lists 35,000 to 50,000 clones; approximately 12% were seen once. Sequencing input: blood. Receptor source: a female donor with papillary thyroid cancer or a benign thyroid nodule (not recorded which). Some clones in this sample may be carry-over from other donors' samples. CDR3s include the opening cysteine and the closing phenylalanine or tryptophan. D genes are given only for firm matches. Part of the rows lack a size; the others show once, few, many or a class for expanded clones.

CDR3: CASGTGMGQPQHF
DNA: TGTGCCAGCGGTACAGGGATGGGGCAGCCCCAGCATTTT
size: many
J: TRBJ1-5
V: TRBV5-5
D: -

CDR3: CSAGRDRSTDTQYF
DNA: TGCAGTGCTGGCCGGGACAGGAGCACAGATACGCAGTATTTT
size: -
J: TRBJ2-3
V: TRBV20-1
D: TRBD1

CDR3: CASSAQVPYNEQFF
DNA: TGTGCCAGCAGTGCGCAGGTACCCTACAATGAGCAGTTCTTC
size: few
J: TRBJ2-1
V: TRBV28
D: -

CDR3: CASSGAGDYEQYF
DNA: TGTGCCAGCAGCGGGGCCGGGGACTACGAGCAGTACTTC
size: many
J: TRBJ2-7
V: TRBV5-8
D: -

CDR3: CASSLSGGLAGGNEQFF
DNA: TGTGCCAGCAGCTTATCGGGTGGACTAGCGGGAGGCAATGAGCAGTTCTTC
size: many
J: TRBJ2-1
V: TRBV7-3
D: TRBD2

CDR3: CASSLIREGARNTEAFF
DNA: TGTGCCAGCAGCTTAATTAGGGAGGGGGCTAGGAACACTGAGGCTTTCTTT
size: -
J: TRBJ1-1
V: TRBV7-3
D: TRBD1

CDR3: CASSVGQDRGYYGYTF
DNA: TGTGCTAGCAGCGTAGGTCAGGACAGAGGCTACTATGGCTACACCTTC
size: few
J: TRBJ1-2
V: TRBV9
D: -

CDR3: CASSVEAGGPSSGELFF
DNA: TGTGCCAGCAGCGTAGAAGCGGGGGGGCCAAGCTCCGGGGAGCTGTTTTTT
size: -
J: TRBJ2-2
V: TRBV6-1
D: TRBD2

CDR3: CASNLRDRPSYEQYF
DNA: TGTGCCAGCAATCTCCGGGACAGACCTTCCTACGAGCAGTACTTC
size: many
J: TRBJ2-7
V: TRBV5-6
D: TRBD1

CDR3: CSVEDTGVSYGYTF
DNA: TGCAGCGTTGAAGACACAGGGGTTTCCTATGGCTACACCTTC
size: many
J: TRBJ1-2
V: TRBV29-1
D: TRBD1

CDR3: CASSQHGTDTQYF
DNA: TGTGCTAGCAGCCAACACGGCACAGATACGCAATATTTT
size: many
J: TRBJ2-3
V: TRBV7-7
D: -

CDR3: CASGTGNRNQPQHF
DNA: TGTGCCAGTGGGACCGGGAATAGGAATCAGCCCCAGCATTTT
size: many
J: TRBJ1-5
V: TRBV19
D: -

CDR3: CASRLGPNTGELFF
DNA: TGTGCCAGCAGACTGGGACCTAACACCGGGGAGCTGTTTTTT
size: many
J: TRBJ2-2
V: TRBV5-6
D: -

CDR3: CASGVNRGSLFGDYGYTF
DNA: TGTGCCAGCGGGGTTAACAGGGGATCACTTTTCGGCGACTATGGCTACACCTTC
size: many
J: TRBJ1-2
V: TRBV28
D: TRBD1

CDR3: CASSILDVDNEQFF
DNA: TGTGCCAGTAGTATCCTCGACGTCGACAATGAGCAGTTCTTC
size: many
J: TRBJ2-1
V: TRBV19
D: -

CDR3: CVSREREGHNEQFF
DNA: TGTGTCAGCAGGGAGCGGGAGGGCCACAATGAGCAGTTCTTC
size: many
J: TRBJ2-1
V: TRBV6-1
D: TRBD2

CDR3: CASSQDMSSYEQYF
DNA: TGTGCCAGCAGCCAAGATATGAGCTCCTACGAGCAGTACTTC
size: many
J: TRBJ2-7
V: TRBV3-1
D: -

CDR3: CASSQDTSENAYNEQFF
DNA: TGTGCCAGCAGCCAGGATACTAGCGAGAACGCCTACAATGAGCAGTTCTTC
size: many
J: TRBJ2-1
V: TRBV3-1
D: TRBD2